This TCR beta chain originates from a study of cytomegalovirus exposure and HLA in healthy donors. Only in-frame clones appear in the TCRdb table, and some are missing; sequencing was by immunoSEQ multiplex PCR. The table lists over 250,000 clones, around 86% of them singletons. This clone was seen more than once but under ten times. The CDR3 consists of 11 residues. In germline, CDR1 is MDHEN, CDR2 SYDVKM. V was cut by 6 bases and J by 8 bases, with 10 bases left in between. Among the 110 or so subjects of the validation cohort, separate from the roughly 670-subject first cohort, were the donors. This TCR derives from a young woman in good health and CMV-seronegative. The chain uses TRBV28 and TRBJ1-2; D unclear. The sequenced sample was PBMCs. CDR3 amino acids: CASRAERGYTF. The CDR3 DNA follows: TGTGCCAGCAGGGCAGAGCGGGGCTACACCTTC.